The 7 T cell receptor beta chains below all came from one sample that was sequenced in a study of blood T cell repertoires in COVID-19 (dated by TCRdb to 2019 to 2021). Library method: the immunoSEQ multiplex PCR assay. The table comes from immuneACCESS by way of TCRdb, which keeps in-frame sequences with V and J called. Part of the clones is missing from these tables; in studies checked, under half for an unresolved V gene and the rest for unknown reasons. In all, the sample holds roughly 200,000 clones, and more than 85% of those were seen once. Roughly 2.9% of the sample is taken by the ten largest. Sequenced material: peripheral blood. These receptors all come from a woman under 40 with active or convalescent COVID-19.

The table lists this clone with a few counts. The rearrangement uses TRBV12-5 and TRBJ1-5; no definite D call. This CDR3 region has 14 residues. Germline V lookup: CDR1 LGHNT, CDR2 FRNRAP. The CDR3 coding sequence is TGTTCCTCAAGAGCGGACGGTAGCAATCAGCCCCAGCATTTT. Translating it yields CSSRADGSNQPQHF.

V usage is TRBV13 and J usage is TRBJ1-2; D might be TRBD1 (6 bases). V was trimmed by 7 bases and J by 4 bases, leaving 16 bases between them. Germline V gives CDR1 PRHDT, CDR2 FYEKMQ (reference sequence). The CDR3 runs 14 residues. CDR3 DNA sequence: TGTGCCAGCACCTCCTGGGAGGGGGGCTATGGCTACACCTTC. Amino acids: CASTSWEGGYGYTF.

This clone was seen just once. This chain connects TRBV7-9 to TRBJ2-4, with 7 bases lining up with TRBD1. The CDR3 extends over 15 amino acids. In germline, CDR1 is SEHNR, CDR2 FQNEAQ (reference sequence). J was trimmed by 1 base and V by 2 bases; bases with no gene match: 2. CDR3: CASSLQQGAKNIQYF. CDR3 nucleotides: TGTGCCAGCAGCTTACAACAGGGGGCCAAAAACATTCAGTACTTC.

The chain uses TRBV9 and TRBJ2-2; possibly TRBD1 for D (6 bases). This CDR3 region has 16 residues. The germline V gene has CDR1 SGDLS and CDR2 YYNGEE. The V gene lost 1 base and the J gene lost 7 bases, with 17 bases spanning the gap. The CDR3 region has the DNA TGTGCCAGCAGCGTAATTACAGGGCCCAGTTTCGGGGAGCTGTTTTTT. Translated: CASSVITGPSFGELFF. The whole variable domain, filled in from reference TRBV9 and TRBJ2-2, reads DSGVTQTPKHLITATGQRVTLRCSPRSGDLSVYWYQQSLDQGLQFLIQYYNGEERAKGNILERFSAQQFPDLHSELNLSSLELGDSALYFCASSVITGPSFGELFFGEGSRLTVL.

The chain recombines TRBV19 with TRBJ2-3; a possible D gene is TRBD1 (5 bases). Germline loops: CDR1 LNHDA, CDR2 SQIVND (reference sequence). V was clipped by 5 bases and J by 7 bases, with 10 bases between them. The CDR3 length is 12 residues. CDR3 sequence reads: CASSSQGNTQYF. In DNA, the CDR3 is TGTGCCAGTAGTTCCCAGGGAAATACGCAGTATTTT.

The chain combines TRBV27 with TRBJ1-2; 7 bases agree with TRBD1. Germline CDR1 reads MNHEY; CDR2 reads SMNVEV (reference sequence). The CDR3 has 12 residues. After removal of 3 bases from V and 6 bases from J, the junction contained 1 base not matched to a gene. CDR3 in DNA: TGTGCCAGCAGTTTCACAGGGGATGGCTACACCTTC. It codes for CASSFTGDGYTF.

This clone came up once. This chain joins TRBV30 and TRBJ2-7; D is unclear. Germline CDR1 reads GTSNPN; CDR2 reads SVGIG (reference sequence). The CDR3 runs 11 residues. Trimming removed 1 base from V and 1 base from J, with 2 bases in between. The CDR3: CAWSASYEQYF. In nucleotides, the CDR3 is TGTGCCTGGAGTGCTTCCTACGAGCAGTACTTC.